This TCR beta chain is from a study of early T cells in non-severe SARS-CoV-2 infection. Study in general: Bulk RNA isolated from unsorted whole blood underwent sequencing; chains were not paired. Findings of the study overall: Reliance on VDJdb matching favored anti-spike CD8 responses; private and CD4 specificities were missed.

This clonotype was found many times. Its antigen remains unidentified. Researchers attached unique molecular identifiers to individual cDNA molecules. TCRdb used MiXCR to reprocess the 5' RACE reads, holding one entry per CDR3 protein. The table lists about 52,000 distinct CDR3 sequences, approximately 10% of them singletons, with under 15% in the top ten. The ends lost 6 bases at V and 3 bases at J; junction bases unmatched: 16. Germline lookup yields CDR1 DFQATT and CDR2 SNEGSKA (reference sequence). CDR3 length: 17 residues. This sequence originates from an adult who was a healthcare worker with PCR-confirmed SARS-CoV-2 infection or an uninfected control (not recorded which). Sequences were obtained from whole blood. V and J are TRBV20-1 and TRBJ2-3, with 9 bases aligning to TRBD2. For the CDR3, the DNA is TGCAGTGCCCAGAGAGGGGGCGGGAGGGCCAGTACAGATACGCAGTATTTT. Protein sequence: CSAQRGGGRASTDTQYF.